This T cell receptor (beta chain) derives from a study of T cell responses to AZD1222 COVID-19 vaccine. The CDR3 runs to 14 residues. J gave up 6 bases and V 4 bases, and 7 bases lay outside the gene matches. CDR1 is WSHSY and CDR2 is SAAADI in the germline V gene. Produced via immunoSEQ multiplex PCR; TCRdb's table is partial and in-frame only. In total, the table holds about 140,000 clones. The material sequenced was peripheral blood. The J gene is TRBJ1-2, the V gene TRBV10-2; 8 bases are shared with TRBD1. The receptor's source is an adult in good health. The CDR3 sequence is CASSGYQGADGYTF. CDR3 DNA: TGCGCCAGCAGTGGATACCAGGGGGCCGATGGCTACACCTTC.